This TCR beta chain appears in the sequencing data of a study of blood T cell repertoires in COVID-19. Per the original methods: Reference gene primer amplification gave nucleated cell count estimates. Profiled with immunoSEQ multiplex PCR; TCRdb holds only in-frame clones, not every one. That table furnishes V, J and clone size, whereas the DNA furnished D and trimming. The sample carries 30,000 to 40,000 clones, around 90% recorded once. Germline assignment: CDR1 MNHNY and CDR2 SVGAGI (reference sequence). The ends lost 2 bases at V and 7 bases at J; junction bases unmatched: 5. The CDR3 sequence is 14 residues long. This clone was detected a few times.

V and J are TRBV6-6 and TRBJ1-2, with 9 bases matching TRBD1. This TCR derives from a woman in her 70s with active COVID-19. The sequenced material came from peripheral blood. As DNA, the CDR3 is TGTGCCAGCAGTTACCCGGGACAGGGTTTTGGCTACACCTTC. Its protein product is CASSYPGQGFGYTF.